This TCR beta chain came from a study of cytomegalovirus exposure and HLA in healthy donors. Study summary: The roughly 110 validation repertoires were reported in a later analysis to have been generated on the same platform as the 666 first-cohort repertoires.

Study-wide results and limits: Reports described diagnosis of cytomegalovirus status by the classifier as highly specific and sensitive.

Germline CDR1 and CDR2: SGHRS and YFSETQ. J gave up 9 bases and V 3 bases, and 13 bases lay outside the gene matches. The CDR3 consists of 15 residues. Sequenced by immunoSEQ multiplex PCR; TCRdb stores in-frame clones only, minus some. The sample includes 95,000 to 150,000 clones, roughly 87% of them seen just once. On this clone: The antigen remains undetermined.

This chain links TRBV5-1 with TRBJ2-5; 8 bases fit TRBD2. This sequence originates from a woman aged 18-35 years in good health and CMV-seronegative. Input material: PBMCs. Written as DNA, the CDR3 is TGCGCCAGCAGCTCCTCAAGGGGGACTAGATGGGCCCAGTACTTC. Translating it yields CASSSSRGTRWAQYF.